These T cell receptor beta chains were read from a single sample in a study of response to subunit inactivated influenza vaccine. TCRdb independently ran MiXCR on the RT-PCR reads; one entry per CDR3 protein. The sample holds roughly 500,000 distinct CDR3 sequences, approximately 22% seen once. These data were likewise used in another study, on T cells expressing NK-cell markers.

The specimen was CD4+ T cells sorted from PBMCs, collected 12 days after vaccination. These receptors were taken from a man aged 50 or older who received an inactivated influenza vaccine. Both conserved end residues are part of each CDR3. The D gene is left open where the match is weak. Clone size is given for some rows only: seen once, a few or many times, or a class if the clone is expanded.

CDR3aa: CASTPPGLAGGFVNTQYF
CDR3nt: TGTGCCAGCACCCCCCCGGGACTAGCGGGAGGGTTTGTAAATACGCAGTATTTT
d_gene: TRBD2
j_gene: TRBJ2-3
abundance: -
v_gene: TRBV12-3/TRBV12-4

CDR3aa: CASSQVLAGVVTQYF
CDR3nt: TGTGCCAGCAGCCAAGTTTTAGCGGGAGTCGTGACCCAGTACTTC
d_gene: TRBD2
j_gene: TRBJ2-5
abundance: -
v_gene: TRBV4-2

CDR3aa: CASSERADQAFF
CDR3nt: TGTGCCAGCAGTGAAAGGGCAGATCAAGCTTTCTTT
d_gene: -
j_gene: TRBJ1-1
abundance: few
v_gene: TRBV6-1

CDR3aa: CASSLARDRGRGAFF
CDR3nt: TGCGCCAGCAGCTTGGCCCGGGACAGGGGGCGCGGAGCTTTCTTT
d_gene: TRBD1
j_gene: TRBJ1-1
abundance: few
v_gene: TRBV5-1

CDR3aa: CASSFALTNTGELFF
CDR3nt: TGTGCCAGCAGCTTTGCACTTACGAACACCGGGGAGCTGTTTTTT
d_gene: -
j_gene: TRBJ2-2
abundance: -
v_gene: TRBV7-9

CDR3aa: CASSKTSGSTDTQYF
CDR3nt: TGTGCCAGCAGCAAAACTAGCGGGAGCACAGATACGCAGTATTTT
d_gene: TRBD2
j_gene: TRBJ2-3
abundance: -
v_gene: TRBV3-1

CDR3aa: CSASGASDQPQHF
CDR3nt: TGCAGTGCTAGTGGGGCCAGTGACCAGCCCCAGCATTTT
d_gene: -
j_gene: TRBJ1-5
abundance: few
v_gene: TRBV20-1

CDR3aa: CASSLDTVGETQYF
CDR3nt: TGCGCCAGCAGCTTGGATACAGTAGGAGAGACCCAGTACTTC
d_gene: -
j_gene: TRBJ2-5
abundance: many
v_gene: TRBV5-1

CDR3aa: CASSSRAGVADTQYF
CDR3nt: TGTGCCAGCAGCTCGCGGGCGGGGGTGGCAGATACGCAGTATTTT
d_gene: TRBD2
j_gene: TRBJ2-3
abundance: -
v_gene: TRBV5-4

CDR3aa: CASSRQGSAPDTQYF
CDR3nt: TGCGCCAGCAGCCGGCAGGGCTCAGCTCCAGATACGCAGTATTTT
d_gene: -
j_gene: TRBJ2-3
abundance: -
v_gene: TRBV5-1

CDR3aa: CASSPVWTGKADTQYF
CDR3nt: TGTGCCAGCAGCCCGGTTTGGACAGGGAAAGCAGATACGCAGTATTTT
d_gene: TRBD1
j_gene: TRBJ2-3
abundance: -
v_gene: TRBV7-7

CDR3aa: CASSPLTGGRGSGANVLTF
CDR3nt: TGTGCCAGCAGCCCCTTAACAGGGGGAAGGGGCTCTGGGGCCAACGTCCTGACTTTC
d_gene: TRBD1
j_gene: TRBJ2-6
abundance: -
v_gene: TRBV11-1

CDR3aa: CASVASGTDTQYF
CDR3nt: TGTGCCAGCGTAGCTAGCGGCACAGATACGCAGTATTTT
d_gene: -
j_gene: TRBJ2-3
abundance: -
v_gene: TRBV4-2

CDR3aa: CASRQQGGPANTGELFF
CDR3nt: TGCGCCAGCAGACAGCAGGGGGGACCCGCGAACACCGGGGAGCTGTTTTTT
d_gene: -
j_gene: TRBJ2-2
abundance: few
v_gene: TRBV5-1

CDR3aa: CSARGTRDHEQYF
CDR3nt: TGCAGTGCTAGAGGGACTAGGGACCACGAGCAGTACTTC
d_gene: TRBD2
j_gene: TRBJ2-7
abundance: few
v_gene: TRBV20-1

CDR3aa: CASSDSGTHFEKLFF
CDR3nt: TGTGCCAGCAGCGATTCTGGGACGCACTTTGAAAAACTGTTTTTT
d_gene: -
j_gene: TRBJ1-4
abundance: -
v_gene: TRBV14

CDR3aa: CASSIAGVGELFF
CDR3nt: TGCGCCAGCAGTATCGCAGGGGTCGGGGAGCTGTTTTTT
d_gene: -
j_gene: TRBJ2-2
abundance: -
v_gene: TRBV5-1

CDR3aa: CASSVAQGVIDEQFF
CDR3nt: TGTGCCAGCAGCGTAGCACAGGGGGTGATCGATGAGCAGTTCTTC
d_gene: TRBD1
j_gene: TRBJ2-1
abundance: few
v_gene: TRBV9

CDR3aa: CASGLVGADGYTF
CDR3nt: TGTGCTAGTGGTTTGGTGGGGGCCGATGGCTACACCTTC
d_gene: -
j_gene: TRBJ1-2
abundance: -
v_gene: TRBV12-5

CDR3aa: CASSFIGSNQPQHF
CDR3nt: TGTGCCAGCAGTTTTATAGGGAGCAATCAGCCCCAGCATTTT
d_gene: -
j_gene: TRBJ1-5
abundance: -
v_gene: TRBV28

CDR3aa: CASSPTSGGTYEQYF
CDR3nt: TGTGCCAGCAGTCCAACTAGCGGGGGAACCTACGAGCAGTACTTC
d_gene: TRBD2
j_gene: TRBJ2-7
abundance: many
v_gene: TRBV6-1

CDR3aa: CASGLDGGGSYEQYF
CDR3nt: TGTGCCAGCGGCTTGGATGGGGGCGGCTCCTACGAGCAGTACTTC
d_gene: -
j_gene: TRBJ2-7
abundance: -
v_gene: TRBV5-5

CDR3aa: CASSYVSGRAFF
CDR3nt: TGTGCCAGCAGTTATGTCTCCGGGAGGGCTTTCTTT
d_gene: -
j_gene: TRBJ1-1
abundance: few
v_gene: TRBV12-3/TRBV12-4

CDR3aa: CASSESSGGPGTGELFF
CDR3nt: TGTGCCAGCAGTGAGAGTAGCGGGGGGCCGGGCACCGGGGAGCTGTTTTTT
d_gene: TRBD2
j_gene: TRBJ2-2
abundance: -
v_gene: TRBV2

CDR3aa: CSAIQGVTEAFF
CDR3nt: TGCAGCGCTATCCAGGGAGTCACTGAAGCTTTCTTT
d_gene: -
j_gene: TRBJ1-1
abundance: -
v_gene: TRBV29-1

CDR3aa: CASSPRPRLLAGYNEQFF
CDR3nt: TGTGCCAGCAGCCCCCGCCCCCGCCTACTAGCGGGATACAATGAGCAGTTCTTC
d_gene: TRBD2
j_gene: TRBJ2-1
abundance: -
v_gene: TRBV6-1

CDR3aa: CSARAFRGLYTF
CDR3nt: TGCAGTGCTAGAGCCTTCAGGGGGTTATACACCTTC
d_gene: TRBD1
j_gene: TRBJ1-2
abundance: -
v_gene: TRBV20-1

CDR3aa: CASSSLAGGPGLYF
CDR3nt: TGTGCCAGCAGCTCCCTAGCGGGGGGGCCAGGATTGTATTTC
d_gene: TRBD2
j_gene: TRBJ2-5
abundance: -
v_gene: TRBV11-2

CDR3aa: CASSLSGQGGQPQHF
CDR3nt: TGTGCCAGCAGTTTATCAGGACAGGGAGGTCAGCCCCAGCATTTT
d_gene: TRBD1
j_gene: TRBJ1-5
abundance: few
v_gene: TRBV12-3/TRBV12-4

CDR3aa: CSARGDSEAFF
CDR3nt: TGCAGTGCTAGAGGGGACAGTGAAGCTTTCTTT
d_gene: TRBD1
j_gene: TRBJ1-1
abundance: -
v_gene: TRBV20-1

CDR3aa: CASSVVAGAGDTQYF
CDR3nt: TGCGCCAGCAGTGTTGTGGCGGGAGCGGGAGATACGCAGTATTTT
d_gene: TRBD2
j_gene: TRBJ2-3
abundance: -
v_gene: TRBV5-1

CDR3aa: CATSDRVAGNTDTQYF
CDR3nt: TGTGCCACCAGTGATCGGGTCGCAGGGAACACAGATACGCAGTATTTT
d_gene: -
j_gene: TRBJ2-3
abundance: -
v_gene: TRBV24-1

CDR3aa: CASSKGVGTEAFF
CDR3nt: TGTGCCAGCTCAAAGGGGGTGGGCACTGAAGCTTTCTTT
d_gene: -
j_gene: TRBJ1-1
abundance: few
v_gene: TRBV12-3/TRBV12-4

CDR3aa: CASNSGGPTDTQYF
CDR3nt: TGCGCCAGCAATAGCGGGGGCCCCACAGATACGCAGTATTTT
d_gene: TRBD2
j_gene: TRBJ2-3
abundance: -
v_gene: TRBV5-1

CDR3aa: CSVVGGAFQEIQYF
CDR3nt: TGCAGCGTTGTCGGCGGGGCCTTTCAAGAGATCCAGTACTTC
d_gene: -
j_gene: TRBJ2-5
abundance: -
v_gene: TRBV29-1

CDR3aa: CASSLSSQGNTGELFF
CDR3nt: TGCGCCAGCAGCTTGTCGTCGCAAGGGAACACCGGGGAGCTGTTTTTT
d_gene: -
j_gene: TRBJ2-2
abundance: -
v_gene: TRBV5-1

CDR3aa: CASSDGRTTNYEQYF
CDR3nt: TGTGCCAGCAGTGACGGACGGACAACTAACTACGAGCAGTACTTC
d_gene: -
j_gene: TRBJ2-7
abundance: few
v_gene: TRBV12-3/TRBV12-4

CDR3aa: CATSRRTSGAYNEQFF
CDR3nt: TGTGCCACCAGCAGGAGGACTAGCGGGGCCTACAATGAGCAGTTCTTC
d_gene: TRBD2
j_gene: TRBJ2-1
abundance: -
v_gene: TRBV15

CDR3aa: CASSGDSVNIQYF
CDR3nt: TGTGCCAGCAGCGGGGACAGCGTAAACATTCAGTACTTC
d_gene: TRBD1
j_gene: TRBJ2-4
abundance: -
v_gene: TRBV7-2

CDR3aa: CASSEGPAGANVLTF
CDR3nt: TGTGCCAGCAGTGAGGGGCCGGCTGGGGCCAACGTCCTGACTTTC
d_gene: -
j_gene: TRBJ2-6
abundance: few
v_gene: TRBV2

CDR3aa: CASSLAQGKTDTQYF
CDR3nt: TGTGCCAGCAGCTTGGCGCAGGGAAAGACAGATACGCAGTATTTT
d_gene: -
j_gene: TRBJ2-3
abundance: -
v_gene: TRBV12-3/TRBV12-4

CDR3aa: CASSLGLLGVSDEQFF
CDR3nt: TGTGCCAGCAGCTTAGGATTATTGGGAGTATCGGATGAGCAGTTCTTC
d_gene: -
j_gene: TRBJ2-1
abundance: few
v_gene: TRBV7-8

CDR3aa: CASTEGTPPYNEQFF
CDR3nt: TGTGCCAGTACGGAGGGGACCCCGCCCTACAATGAGCAGTTCTTC
d_gene: -
j_gene: TRBJ2-1
abundance: -
v_gene: TRBV19

CDR3aa: CASSQDGWEASYEQYF
CDR3nt: TGTGCCAGCAGCCAAGACGGGTGGGAGGCGTCCTACGAGCAGTACTTC
d_gene: -
j_gene: TRBJ2-7
abundance: -
v_gene: TRBV4-2

CDR3aa: CAISEFGKNTEAFF
CDR3nt: TGTGCCATCAGTGAGTTCGGGAAGAACACTGAAGCTTTCTTT
d_gene: -
j_gene: TRBJ1-1
abundance: few
v_gene: TRBV10-3

CDR3aa: CASSSPPGTGRTDTQYF
CDR3nt: TGTGCCAGCAGCTCACCACCCGGGACAGGTCGTACAGATACGCAGTATTTT
d_gene: TRBD1
j_gene: TRBJ2-3
abundance: few
v_gene: TRBV7-2

CDR3aa: CASSHSRDSGRHTF
CDR3nt: TGCGCCAGCAGCCATTCCCGGGACAGCGGACGCCACACCTTC
d_gene: TRBD1
j_gene: TRBJ1-2
abundance: -
v_gene: TRBV5-1

CDR3aa: CSARDISGSYNEQFF
CDR3nt: TGCAGTGCTAGAGATATTAGCGGTTCCTACAATGAGCAGTTCTTC
d_gene: -
j_gene: TRBJ2-1
abundance: -
v_gene: TRBV20-1

CDR3aa: CASSQNRITSYEQYF
CDR3nt: TGTGCCAGCTCACAAAACAGGATTACCTCCTACGAGCAGTACTTC
d_gene: -
j_gene: TRBJ2-7
abundance: -
v_gene: TRBV18

CDR3aa: CASSLVQVYQETQYF
CDR3nt: TGTGCCAGCAGCTTAGTGCAAGTGTACCAAGAGACCCAGTACTTC
d_gene: -
j_gene: TRBJ2-5
abundance: -
v_gene: TRBV7-2

CDR3aa: CASSSSRGAPFYPTQYF
CDR3nt: TGTGCCAGCAGTTCCAGCCGGGGGGCGCCGTTCTATCCGACCCAGTACTTC
d_gene: -
j_gene: TRBJ2-5
abundance: -
v_gene: TRBV28

CDR3aa: CSASRQRQYF
CDR3nt: TGCAGTGCTTCACGTCAGAGGCAGTACTTC
d_gene: -
j_gene: TRBJ2-7
abundance: few
v_gene: TRBV20-1

CDR3aa: CASSRDGSNTGELFF
CDR3nt: TGTGCCAGCAGCCGGGACGGTTCGAACACCGGGGAGCTGTTTTTT
d_gene: -
j_gene: TRBJ2-2
abundance: few
v_gene: TRBV6-1

CDR3aa: CASSDYGHDSYEQYF
CDR3nt: TGTGCCAGCAGTGACTACGGCCATGACTCCTACGAGCAGTACTTC
d_gene: -
j_gene: TRBJ2-7
abundance: -
v_gene: TRBV25-1

CDR3aa: CASSPEGTGIVNEQFF
CDR3nt: TGTGCCAGCAGCCCAGAGGGGACAGGGATTGTCAATGAGCAGTTCTTC
d_gene: TRBD1
j_gene: TRBJ2-1
abundance: few
v_gene: TRBV7-2